This record concerns one T cell receptor beta chain sequence. The sample is drawn from a study of T cell responses to AZD1222 COVID-19 vaccine. Assay used: immunoSEQ multiplex PCR; TCRdb lists only in-frame clones, some missing. The table includes approximately 130,000 clones, about 90% detected once. CDR3 length: 15 residues. CDR1 is ENHRY, CDR2 SYGVKD, per germline. Trimming took 3 bases from V and 8 from J, leaving 14 bases between them. The sample was peripheral blood, taken on day 0 of AZD1222 vaccination. This TCR derives from an adult in good health. The chain links TRBV10-3 to TRBJ1-6; D possibly corresponds to TRBD1 (6 bases). CDR3 in DNA: TGTGCCATCAGTGAAGCCGCCAGGGGTTATTCACCCCTCCACTTT. Translation gives CAISEAARGYSPLHF.